This T cell receptor (beta chain) was identified during a study of cytomegalovirus exposure and HLA in healthy donors. General study points: Among TCR sequences, most were rare, though some public TCRs appeared in many donors.

CDR3 size: 19 residues. CDR1 and CDR2 (germline): MNHNS, SASEGT. A remark on this clone: Its antigen is not known. One end of the junction does not line up with germline, which may come from a read error.

The study ran its PCR with 60 Vbeta and 13 Jbeta primers. The assay was immunoSEQ multiplex PCR, and TCRdb's table has in-frame clones only and misses some. The sample carries more than 95,000 clones, 65% to 75% recorded once. The origin of this receptor is a woman aged 45-60 years in good health and CMV-seropositive. Sample: PBMCs. The rearrangement links TRBV6-1 to TRBJ2-6; perhaps TRBD2 as D (6 bases). The DNA for the CDR3 is TGTGCCAGCAGTGTGAGTGTCGCAAGGACTATCTCTGGGGCCAACGTCCCGACTTTC. It codes for CASSVSVARTISGANVPTF.